Listed below are T cell receptor beta chains from one sample, sequenced in a study of T-cell reconstitution after alpha-beta-depleted transplantation in children. MiXCR was run by TCRdb on the PCR reads, yielding one entry per CDR3 protein. The sample has about 110,000 distinct CDR3 sequences, about 6.4% seen once. The starting material was PBMCs, mostly from graft donor cells, obtained 360 days after TCRalphabeta/CD19-depleted stem cell transplant. The receptor source for this set is a male patient between 2 and 10 years old who had a stem cell transplant for acute lymphoblastic leukemia, so the T cells may come from the graft donor. The CDR3 runs from the conserved cysteine through the conserved F or W. D genes are given only for firm matches. Only part of the rows carry a size: once, few, many, or a class if the clone is expanded.

j_call: TRBJ1-4; d_call: TRBD1; v_call: TRBV7-6; clone_size: NA; cdr3_aa: CASSSLTGVQEKLFF; cdr3_nt: TGTGCCAGCAGCTCCCTGACAGGGGTCCAGGAAAAACTGTTTTTT
j_call: TRBJ1-1; d_call: NA; v_call: TRBV7-8; clone_size: few; cdr3_aa: CASSLGVFRNPEAFF; cdr3_nt: TGTGCCAGCAGCTTGGGCGTCTTTAGGAACCCTGAAGCTTTCTTT
j_call: TRBJ2-7; d_call: NA; v_call: TRBV28; clone_size: many; cdr3_aa: CASSLGESYEQYF; cdr3_nt: TGTGCCAGCAGCTTAGGGGAATCCTACGAGCAGTACTTC
j_call: TRBJ1-1; d_call: NA; v_call: TRBV5-1; clone_size: many; cdr3_aa: CASSLRRDTEAFF; cdr3_nt: TGCGCCAGCAGCCTGCGGCGGGACACTGAAGCTTTCTTT
j_call: TRBJ1-2; d_call: NA; v_call: TRBV4-1; clone_size: NA; cdr3_aa: CASSQVAAGGYTF; cdr3_nt: TGCGCCAGCAGCCAAGTTGCAGCGGGGGGCTACACCTTC
j_call: TRBJ1-4; d_call: TRBD1; v_call: TRBV12-3/TRBV12-4; clone_size: NA; cdr3_aa: CASSSRDSGEKLFF; cdr3_nt: TGTGCCAGCAGTTCCCGGGACAGCGGTGAAAAACTGTTTTTT
j_call: TRBJ2-3; d_call: TRBD2; v_call: TRBV7-2; clone_size: many; cdr3_aa: CASSLGLAGVKTDTQYF; cdr3_nt: TGTGCCAGCAGCTTAGGACTAGCGGGAGTCAAAACAGATACGCAGTATTTT
j_call: TRBJ2-1; d_call: NA; v_call: TRBV28; clone_size: many; cdr3_aa: CASSFGQEGFF; cdr3_nt: TGTGCCAGCAGTTTCGGCCAGGAGGGGTTCTTC
j_call: TRBJ2-2; d_call: NA; v_call: TRBV20-1; clone_size: few; cdr3_aa: CSAWDQANTGELFF; cdr3_nt: TGCAGTGCTTGGGACCAAGCAAACACCGGGGAGCTGTTTTTT
j_call: TRBJ1-2; d_call: NA; v_call: TRBV7-2; clone_size: few; cdr3_aa: CASSLVGFWGHNYGYTF; cdr3_nt: TGTGCCAGCAGCTTAGTGGGGTTTTGGGGACATAACTATGGCTACACCTTC
j_call: TRBJ1-5; d_call: NA; v_call: TRBV28; clone_size: many; cdr3_aa: CASSFYPGRDTFSNQPQHF; cdr3_nt: TGTGCCAGCAGTTTCTATCCCGGGCGGGACACCTTTAGCAATCAGCCCCAGCATTTT
j_call: TRBJ2-3; d_call: TRBD2; v_call: TRBV5-4; clone_size: NA; cdr3_aa: CAIGLAGGSSTDTQYF; cdr3_nt: TGTGCCATCGGACTAGCGGGGGGCTCAAGCACAGATACGCAGTATTTT
j_call: TRBJ2-2; d_call: TRBD2; v_call: TRBV29-1; clone_size: many; cdr3_aa: CSVLTSGSGAGELFF; cdr3_nt: TGCAGCGTTTTGACTAGCGGGAGTGGGGCCGGGGAGCTGTTTTTT
j_call: TRBJ2-7; d_call: NA; v_call: TRBV27; clone_size: many; cdr3_aa: CASSSLFTGMSSYEQYF; cdr3_nt: TGTGCCAGCAGTTCGTTATTCACAGGGATGAGTTCCTACGAGCAGTACTTC
j_call: TRBJ2-7; d_call: TRBD2; v_call: TRBV7-2; clone_size: many; cdr3_aa: CASSFSGRRTYEQYF; cdr3_nt: TGTGCCAGCAGCTTTAGCGGGAGGAGGACCTACGAGCAGTACTTC
j_call: TRBJ1-2; d_call: TRBD1; v_call: TRBV20-1; clone_size: NA; cdr3_aa: CSARDTDRGIYGYTF; cdr3_nt: TGCAGTGCTAGAGATACGGACAGGGGAATTTATGGCTACACCTTC
j_call: TRBJ2-7; d_call: TRBD1; v_call: TRBV29-1; clone_size: many; cdr3_aa: CSAAGTGFSYEQYF; cdr3_nt: TGCAGCGCTGCCGGGACAGGTTTCTCCTACGAGCAGTACTTC
j_call: TRBJ2-3; d_call: NA; v_call: TRBV24-1; clone_size: many; cdr3_aa: CATSDLVGSGDTQYF; cdr3_nt: TGTGCCACCAGTGATTTAGTGGGTTCAGGAGATACGCAGTATTTT
j_call: TRBJ2-7; d_call: NA; v_call: TRBV7-9; clone_size: many; cdr3_aa: CASSSSTGGLYEQYF; cdr3_nt: NA
j_call: TRBJ2-2; d_call: TRBD2; v_call: TRBV4-3; clone_size: few; cdr3_aa: CASSQPFGGGTTTGELFF; cdr3_nt: TGCGCCAGCAGCCAACCCTTCGGCGGGGGGACGACCACCGGGGAGCTGTTTTTT
j_call: TRBJ2-7; d_call: TRBD2; v_call: TRBV7-9; clone_size: few; cdr3_aa: CASSPAGSSYEQYF; cdr3_nt: TGTGCCAGCAGCCCAGCGGGGAGCTCCTACGAGCAGTACTTC
j_call: TRBJ1-2; d_call: NA; v_call: TRBV29-1; clone_size: NA; cdr3_aa: CSVQQGYGYTF; cdr3_nt: TGCAGCGTCCAACAGGGTTATGGCTACACCTTC
j_call: TRBJ1-4; d_call: TRBD1; v_call: TRBV4-2; clone_size: NA; cdr3_aa: CASSPRDRGQPNEKLFF; cdr3_nt: TGTGCCAGCAGCCCAAGGGACAGGGGGCAGCCTAATGAAAAACTGTTTTTT
j_call: TRBJ2-4; d_call: NA; v_call: TRBV27; clone_size: many; cdr3_aa: CASSLSRGAKNIQYF; cdr3_nt: TGTGCCAGCAGTTTATCGAGGGGGGCCAAAAACATTCAGTACTTC
j_call: TRBJ2-5; d_call: TRBD1; v_call: TRBV12-3/TRBV12-4; clone_size: many; cdr3_aa: CASSRTGQETQYF; cdr3_nt: TGTGCCAGCAGCCGGACAGGGCAAGAGACCCAGTACTTC
j_call: TRBJ2-2; d_call: NA; v_call: TRBV6-2/TRBV6-3; clone_size: many; cdr3_aa: CASSWPGLFTGELFF; cdr3_nt: TGTGCCAGCAGTTGGCCGGGACTTTTCACCGGGGAGCTGTTTTTT
j_call: TRBJ2-5; d_call: TRBD1; v_call: TRBV7-9; clone_size: few; cdr3_aa: CASSPRQGKKETQYF; cdr3_nt: TGTGCCAGCAGCCCAAGACAGGGGAAGAAGGAGACCCAGTACTTC
j_call: TRBJ2-1; d_call: TRBD2; v_call: TRBV11-2; clone_size: many; cdr3_aa: CASSYRGVTSGSSYNEQFF; cdr3_nt: TGTGCCAGCAGCTACAGGGGAGTAACTAGCGGGAGCTCCTACAATGAGCAGTTCTTC
j_call: TRBJ2-1; d_call: NA; v_call: TRBV6-5; clone_size: few; cdr3_aa: CASSYLQGKGGGEQFF; cdr3_nt: TGTGCCAGCAGTTACCTTCAGGGGAAGGGAGGGGGTGAGCAGTTCTTC
j_call: TRBJ1-6; d_call: TRBD1; v_call: TRBV6-2/TRBV6-3; clone_size: few; cdr3_aa: CASSYVARGRSPLHF; cdr3_nt: TGTGCCAGCAGTTACGTCGCCAGGGGGAGATCACCCCTCCACTTT
j_call: TRBJ1-2; d_call: TRBD1; v_call: TRBV28; clone_size: many; cdr3_aa: CASSSQGWDYGYTF; cdr3_nt: TGTGCCAGCAGTTCACAGGGGTGGGACTATGGCTACACCTTC
j_call: TRBJ2-1; d_call: TRBD2; v_call: TRBV19; clone_size: many; cdr3_aa: CASMKAPSGGTNEQFF; cdr3_nt: TGTGCCAGTATGAAAGCCCCTAGCGGGGGAACCAATGAGCAGTTCTTC
j_call: TRBJ2-7; d_call: NA; v_call: TRBV12-3/TRBV12-4; clone_size: many; cdr3_aa: CASSWSSHEQYF; cdr3_nt: TGTGCCAGCAGTTGGTCTTCCCACGAGCAGTACTTC
j_call: TRBJ2-4; d_call: NA; v_call: TRBV14; clone_size: many; cdr3_aa: CASSPRQRDIQYF; cdr3_nt: TGTGCCAGCAGCCCCCGACAGCGGGACATTCAGTACTTC
j_call: TRBJ2-2; d_call: TRBD2; v_call: TRBV29-1; clone_size: many; cdr3_aa: CSVQGGRTGTGELFF; cdr3_nt: TGCAGCGTTCAAGGCGGGAGGACGGGCACCGGGGAGCTGTTTTTT
j_call: TRBJ2-7; d_call: TRBD2; v_call: TRBV10-3; clone_size: many; cdr3_aa: CAIRVGTSGSYEQYF; cdr3_nt: TGTGCCATCAGGGTAGGAACTAGCGGCTCCTACGAGCAGTACTTC
j_call: TRBJ2-3; d_call: NA; v_call: TRBV20-1; clone_size: many; cdr3_aa: CSALGRATDTQYF; cdr3_nt: TGCAGTGCCCTGGGACGAGCCACAGATACGCAGTATTTT
j_call: TRBJ2-3; d_call: NA; v_call: TRBV7-2; clone_size: many; cdr3_aa: CASSSRPRAADTQYF; cdr3_nt: TGTGCCAGCAGCTCAAGACCCAGGGCGGCAGATACGCAGTATTTT
j_call: TRBJ1-1; d_call: TRBD1; v_call: TRBV2; clone_size: NA; cdr3_aa: CASSIDRDTEAFF; cdr3_nt: TGTGCCAGCAGTATAGACAGGGACACTGAAGCTTTCTTT
j_call: TRBJ2-7; d_call: NA; v_call: TRBV5-1; clone_size: many; cdr3_aa: CASSLIQQTYEQYF; cdr3_nt: TGCGCCAGCAGCTTGATCCAGCAAACCTACGAGCAGTACTTC
j_call: TRBJ2-7; d_call: NA; v_call: TRBV10-2; clone_size: few; cdr3_aa: CASSVGLHEQYF; cdr3_nt: TGCGCCAGCAGTGTAGGGCTGCACGAGCAGTACTTC
j_call: TRBJ2-5; d_call: TRBD1; v_call: TRBV5-1; clone_size: few; cdr3_aa: CASSLDRDFETQYF; cdr3_nt: TGCGCCAGCAGCTTAGACAGGGATTTCGAGACCCAGTACTTC
j_call: TRBJ2-7; d_call: NA; v_call: TRBV28; clone_size: many; cdr3_aa: CASSIIGQVEQYF; cdr3_nt: TGTGCCAGCAGCATTATCGGACAAGTCGAGCAGTACTTC
j_call: TRBJ2-7; d_call: TRBD1; v_call: TRBV6-2/TRBV6-3; clone_size: few; cdr3_aa: CASSYRKLRQGHSYEQYF; cdr3_nt: TGTGCCAGCAGTTACCGAAAGCTTCGACAGGGCCATTCCTACGAGCAGTACTTC
j_call: TRBJ2-3; d_call: TRBD2; v_call: TRBV3-1; clone_size: NA; cdr3_aa: CTSSHALGLAGFTDTQYF; cdr3_nt: TGTACCAGCAGCCATGCTCTGGGACTAGCGGGATTCACAGATACGCAGTATTTT
j_call: TRBJ2-4; d_call: NA; v_call: TRBV7-9; clone_size: many; cdr3_aa: CASSFPLADIQYF; cdr3_nt: TGTGCCAGCAGCTTTCCCCTCGCGGACATTCAGTACTTC
j_call: TRBJ2-1; d_call: NA; v_call: TRBV13; clone_size: NA; cdr3_aa: CASSLWEASHNEQFF; cdr3_nt: TGTGCCAGCAGCTTGTGGGAGGCGAGCCACAATGAGCAGTTCTTC
j_call: TRBJ2-7; d_call: NA; v_call: TRBV7-6; clone_size: many; cdr3_aa: CASSLELGSEQYF; cdr3_nt: TGTGCCAGCAGCTTAGAATTGGGGAGCGAGCAGTACTTC
j_call: TRBJ1-1; d_call: NA; v_call: TRBV21-1; clone_size: few; cdr3_aa: CASSKRERDRVQVWNTEAFF; cdr3_nt: TGTGCCAGCAGCAAACGAGAGAGGGACAGGGTTCAGGTGTGGAACACTGAAGCTTTCTTT
j_call: TRBJ2-2; d_call: NA; v_call: TRBV5-6; clone_size: many; cdr3_aa: CASSLAGPPGELFF; cdr3_nt: TGTGCCAGCAGCTTGGCCGGTCCCCCCGGGGAGCTGTTTTTT
j_call: TRBJ2-7; d_call: NA; v_call: TRBV25-1; clone_size: NA; cdr3_aa: CASSEWGGVAAIEQYF; cdr3_nt: TGTGCCAGCAGTGAATGGGGTGGGGTGGCGGCGATTGAGCAGTACTTC
j_call: TRBJ2-5; d_call: NA; v_call: TRBV6-5; clone_size: many; cdr3_aa: CASSYSLYQETQYF; cdr3_nt: TGTGCCAGCAGTTACTCGCTGTACCAAGAGACCCAGTACTTC